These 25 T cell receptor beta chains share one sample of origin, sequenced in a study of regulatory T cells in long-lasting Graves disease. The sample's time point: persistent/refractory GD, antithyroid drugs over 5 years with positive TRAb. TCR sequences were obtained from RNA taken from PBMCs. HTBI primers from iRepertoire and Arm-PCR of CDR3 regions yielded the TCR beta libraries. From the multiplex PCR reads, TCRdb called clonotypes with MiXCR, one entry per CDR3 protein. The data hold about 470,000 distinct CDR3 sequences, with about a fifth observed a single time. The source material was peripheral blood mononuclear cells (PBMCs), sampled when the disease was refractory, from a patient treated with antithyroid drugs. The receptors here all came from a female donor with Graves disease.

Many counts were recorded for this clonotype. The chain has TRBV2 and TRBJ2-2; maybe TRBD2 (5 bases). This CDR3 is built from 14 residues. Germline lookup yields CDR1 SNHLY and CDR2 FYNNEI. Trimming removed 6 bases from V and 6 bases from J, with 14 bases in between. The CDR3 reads CASSLRWGAGELFF. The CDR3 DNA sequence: TGTGCCAGCAGCCTACGATGGGGAGCCGGGGAGCTGTTTTTT.

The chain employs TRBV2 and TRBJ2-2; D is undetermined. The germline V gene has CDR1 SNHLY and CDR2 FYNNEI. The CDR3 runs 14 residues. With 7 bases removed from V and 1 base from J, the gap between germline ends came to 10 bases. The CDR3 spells CASTERGNTGELFF. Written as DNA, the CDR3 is TGTGCCAGCACCGAACGAGGGAACACCGGGGAGCTGTTTTTT. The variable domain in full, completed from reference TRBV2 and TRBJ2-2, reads EPEVTQTPSHQVTQMGQEVILRCVPISNHLYFYWYRQILGQKVEFLVSFYNNEISEKSEIFDDQFSVERPDGSNFTLKIRSTKLEDSAMYFCASTERGNTGELFFGEGSRLTVL.

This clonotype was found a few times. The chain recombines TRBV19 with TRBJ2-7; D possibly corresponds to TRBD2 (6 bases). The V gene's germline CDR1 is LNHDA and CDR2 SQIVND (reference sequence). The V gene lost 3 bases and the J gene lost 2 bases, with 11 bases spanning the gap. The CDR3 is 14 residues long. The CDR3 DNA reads TGTGCCAGTAGTATTGTGTCTAGCGCCTACGAGCAGTACTTC. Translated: CASSIVSSAYEQYF.

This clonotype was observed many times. Written as DNA, the CDR3 is TGTGCCAGCAGTCCGACAGCCGGTACTGGCTATGGCTACACCTTC. Residues: CASSPTAGTGYGYTF. The V call is TRBV12-3 or TRBV12-4, the J call TRBJ1-2, with D perhaps matching TRBD1 (5 bases). V lost 5 bases to trimming and J lost 4 bases, with 17 bases between them. This CDR3 is built from 15 residues.

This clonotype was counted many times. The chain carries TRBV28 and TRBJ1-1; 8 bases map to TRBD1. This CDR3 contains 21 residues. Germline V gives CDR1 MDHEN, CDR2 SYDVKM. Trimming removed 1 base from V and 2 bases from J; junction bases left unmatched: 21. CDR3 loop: CASSLSAGGFRELYTNTEAFF. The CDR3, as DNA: TGTGCCAGCAGTTTATCGGCAGGGGGCTTCAGGGAGCTGTACACCAACACTGAAGCTTTCTTT.

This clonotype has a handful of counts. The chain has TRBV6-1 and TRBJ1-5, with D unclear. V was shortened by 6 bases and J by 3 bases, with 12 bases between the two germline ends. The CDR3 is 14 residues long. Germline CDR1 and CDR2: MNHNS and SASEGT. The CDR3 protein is CASRLGRINQPQHF. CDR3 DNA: TGTGCCAGCAGACTCGGACGGATCAATCAGCCCCAGCATTTT.

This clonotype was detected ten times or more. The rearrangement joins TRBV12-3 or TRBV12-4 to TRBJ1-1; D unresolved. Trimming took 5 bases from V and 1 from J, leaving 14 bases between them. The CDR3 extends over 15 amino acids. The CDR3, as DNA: TGTGCCAGCAGTCCACGCCTGGGGAAGAACACTGAAGCTTTCTTT. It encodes CASSPRLGKNTEAFF.

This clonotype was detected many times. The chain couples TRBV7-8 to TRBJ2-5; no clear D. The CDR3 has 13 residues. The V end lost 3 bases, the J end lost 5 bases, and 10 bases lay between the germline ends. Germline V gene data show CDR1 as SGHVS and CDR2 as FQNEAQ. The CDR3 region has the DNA TGTGCCAGCAGCTTTGCGGACCCTGAGACCCAGTACTTC. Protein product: CASSFADPETQYF.

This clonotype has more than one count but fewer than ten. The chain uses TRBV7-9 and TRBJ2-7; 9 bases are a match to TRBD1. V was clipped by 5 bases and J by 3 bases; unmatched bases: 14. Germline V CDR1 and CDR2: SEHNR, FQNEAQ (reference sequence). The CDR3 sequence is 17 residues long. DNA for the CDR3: TGTGCCAGCAGCCCAGGTATCGGGACAGGGAACCACTACGAGCAGTACTTC. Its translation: CASSPGIGTGNHYEQYF.

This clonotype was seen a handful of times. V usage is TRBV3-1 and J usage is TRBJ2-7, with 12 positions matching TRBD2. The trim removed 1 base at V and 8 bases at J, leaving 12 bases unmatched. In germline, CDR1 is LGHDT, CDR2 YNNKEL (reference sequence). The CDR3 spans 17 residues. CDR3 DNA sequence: TGTGCCAGCAGCCAAGGACATACTAGCGGGAGGATCCCGAAGCAGTACTTC. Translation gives CASSQGHTSGRIPKQYF.

CDR3 amino acids: CASSLGSADNYGYTF. The CDR3 nucleotides are TGTGCCAGCAGTTTAGGGTCAGCCGATAACTATGGCTACACCTTC. The chain employs TRBV12-3 or TRBV12-4 and TRBJ1-2; D gene ambiguous. V shed 1 base and J shed 1 base, with 10 bases lying between them. The CDR3 totals 15 residues.

The CDR3 DNA reads as TGTGCCAGCAGTTTGAGGACATTCGGAGGTTACAATGAGCAGTTCTTC. Translating gives CASSLRTFGGYNEQFF. This chain connects TRBV28 to TRBJ2-1; D tentatively fits TRBD1 or TRBD2 (5 bases each). Germline values: CDR1 MDHEN, CDR2 SYDVKM. CDR3 length: 16 residues. V was clipped by 3 bases and J by 4 bases, with 16 bases between them. The complete variable domain, with remaining parts taken from reference TRBV28 and TRBJ2-1, reads DVKVTQSSRYLVKRTGEKVFLECVQDMDHENMFWYRQDPGLGLRLIYFSYDVKMKEKGDIPEGYSVSREKKERFSLILESASTNQTSMYLCASSLRTFGGYNEQFFGPGTRLTVL.

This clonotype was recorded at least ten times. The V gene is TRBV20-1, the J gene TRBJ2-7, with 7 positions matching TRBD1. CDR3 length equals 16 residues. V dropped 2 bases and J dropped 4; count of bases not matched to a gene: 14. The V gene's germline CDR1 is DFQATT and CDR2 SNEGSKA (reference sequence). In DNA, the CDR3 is TGCAGTGCTAGACGGTCCCAAGACAGGGTTAGGTACGAGCAGTACTTC. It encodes CSARRSQDRVRYEQYF.

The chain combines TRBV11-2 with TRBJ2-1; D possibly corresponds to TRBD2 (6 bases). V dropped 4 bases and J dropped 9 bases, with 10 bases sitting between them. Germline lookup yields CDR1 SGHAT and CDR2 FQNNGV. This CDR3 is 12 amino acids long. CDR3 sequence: CASSSLASEQFF. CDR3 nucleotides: TGTGCCAGCAGCTCCCTAGCGAGTGAGCAGTTCTTC.

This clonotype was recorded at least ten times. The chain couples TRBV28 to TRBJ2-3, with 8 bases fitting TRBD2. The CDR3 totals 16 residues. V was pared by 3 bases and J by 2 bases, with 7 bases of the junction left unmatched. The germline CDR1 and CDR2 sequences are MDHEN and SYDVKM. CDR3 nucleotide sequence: TGTGCCAGCAGTTTTAGCGGGACTCCTGTCACAGATACGCAGTATTTT. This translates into CASSFSGTPVTDTQYF.

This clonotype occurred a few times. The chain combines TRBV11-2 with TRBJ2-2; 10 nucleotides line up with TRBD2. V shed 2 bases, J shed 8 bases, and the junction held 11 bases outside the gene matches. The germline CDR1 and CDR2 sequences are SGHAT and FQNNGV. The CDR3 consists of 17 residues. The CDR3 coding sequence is TGTGCCAGCAGCTTATGGGGACTAGCGCCTAGTGTGGGGGAGCTGTTTTTT. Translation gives CASSLWGLAPSVGELFF.

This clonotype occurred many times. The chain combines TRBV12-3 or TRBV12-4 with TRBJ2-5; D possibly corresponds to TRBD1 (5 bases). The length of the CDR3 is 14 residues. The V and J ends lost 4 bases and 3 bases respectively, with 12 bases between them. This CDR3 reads CASSSLQGKETQYF. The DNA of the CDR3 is TGTGCCAGCAGTTCCCTCCAGGGTAAAGAGACCCAGTACTTC.

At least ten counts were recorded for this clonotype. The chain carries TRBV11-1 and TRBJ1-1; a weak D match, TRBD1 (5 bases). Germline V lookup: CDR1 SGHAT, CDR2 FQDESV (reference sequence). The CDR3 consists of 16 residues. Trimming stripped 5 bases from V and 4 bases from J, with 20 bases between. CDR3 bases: TGTGCCAGCAGCCACCGTAGAGGGGCGGGGAGCACTGAAGCTTTCTTT. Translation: CASSHRRGAGSTEAFF.

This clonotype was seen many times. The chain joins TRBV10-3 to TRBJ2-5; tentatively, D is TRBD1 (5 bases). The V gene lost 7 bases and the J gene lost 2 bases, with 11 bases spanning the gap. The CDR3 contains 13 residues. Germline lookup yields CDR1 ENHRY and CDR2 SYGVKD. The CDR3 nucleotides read TGTGCCATCACCCGGACACTTCAAGAGACCCAGTACTTC. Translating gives CAITRTLQETQYF.

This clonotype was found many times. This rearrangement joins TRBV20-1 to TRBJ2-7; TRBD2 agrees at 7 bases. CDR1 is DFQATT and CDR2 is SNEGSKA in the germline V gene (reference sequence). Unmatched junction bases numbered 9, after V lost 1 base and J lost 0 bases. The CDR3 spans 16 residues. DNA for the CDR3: TGCAGTGCTAGAGCATTTACAGGCGGGAGCTCCTACGAGCAGTACTTC. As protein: CSARAFTGGSSYEQYF.

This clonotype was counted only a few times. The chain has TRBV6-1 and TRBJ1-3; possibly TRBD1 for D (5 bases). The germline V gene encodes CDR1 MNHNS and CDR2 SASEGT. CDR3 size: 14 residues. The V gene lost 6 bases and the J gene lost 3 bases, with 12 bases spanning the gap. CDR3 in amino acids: CASSDSGGGNTIYF. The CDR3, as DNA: TGTGCCAGCAGCGACAGTGGAGGTGGAAACACCATATATTTT.

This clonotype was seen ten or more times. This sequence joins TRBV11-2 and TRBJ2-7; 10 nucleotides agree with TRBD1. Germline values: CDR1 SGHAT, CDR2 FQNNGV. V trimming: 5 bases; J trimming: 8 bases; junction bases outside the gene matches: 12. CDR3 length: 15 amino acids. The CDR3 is CASSLPGQGKLQQYF. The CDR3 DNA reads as TGTGCCAGCAGCCTTCCGGGACAGGGGAAACTACAGCAGTACTTC. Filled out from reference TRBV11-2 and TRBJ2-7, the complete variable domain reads EAGVAQSPRYKIIEKRQSVAFWCNPISGHATLYWYQQILGQGPKLLIQFQNNGVVDDSQLPKDRFSAERLKGVDSTLKIQPAKLEDSAVYLCASSLPGQGKLQQYFGPGTRLTVT.

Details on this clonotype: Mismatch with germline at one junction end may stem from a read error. The CDR3 spells CSVTGTGAYEQCF. CDR3 DNA sequence: TGCAGCGTGACCGGGACAGGGGCCTACGAGCAGTGCTTC. The chain recombines TRBV29-1 with TRBJ2-7, with TRBD1 matching over 10 bases. There are 13 residues in the CDR3. Germline lookup yields CDR1 SQVTM and CDR2 ANQGSEA.

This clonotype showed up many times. Here the CDR3 DNA reads TGTGCCAGCAGTTACTCCTTCTACGAGCAGTACTTC. Protein sequence: CASSYSFYEQYF. The rearrangement uses TRBV6-2 or TRBV6-3 and TRBJ2-7; D remains unclear. V was shortened by 0 bases and J by 3 bases, with 3 bases between the two germline ends. CDR1 MNHEY and CDR2 SVGEGT come from the germline V gene. The CDR3 extends over 12 amino acids.

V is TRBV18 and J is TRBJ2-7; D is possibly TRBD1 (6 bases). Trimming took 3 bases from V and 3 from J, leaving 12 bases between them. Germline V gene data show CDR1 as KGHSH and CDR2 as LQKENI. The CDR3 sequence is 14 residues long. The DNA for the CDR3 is TGTGCCAGCTCACCGTTTGGACAGTACTACGAGCAGTACTTC. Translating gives CASSPFGQYYEQYF.